This T cell receptor (beta chain) comes out of a study of blood T cell repertoires in COVID-19. In the study overall: Sites across the United States, Italy and Spain contributed samples from acute and convalescent COVID-19. PBMCs, B-cell-depleted T cells, or T cells were the source of the cDNA or gDNA that made up the material.

The CDR3 sequence is 15 residues long. J gave up 1 base and V 4 bases, and 5 bases lay outside the gene matches. CDR1 is SEHNR and CDR2 is FQNEAQ in the germline V gene (reference sequence). In the source study's methods: Reference gene primer amplification gave estimated nucleated cell counts. Assay: immunoSEQ multiplex PCR; the TCRdb copy retains only in-frame clones and omits some. The V and J calls and the clone size are those of that table, but D and trimming were determined from the DNA. The table has roughly 150,000 clones, roughly four fifths seen once. J is TRBJ2-3 and V is TRBV7-9; 7 bases fit TRBD2. This receptor was taken from a woman older than 75 with COVID-19, enrolled during active disease. What was sequenced was peripheral blood. The CDR3 here is CASSSSSGRTDTQYF. CDR3 coding DNA: TGTGCCAGCAGCTCCTCTAGCGGACGCACAGATACGCAGTATTTT.